A single T cell receptor beta chain is shown here with its context. TCRdb keeps only in-frame clones here, not all; method: immunoSEQ multiplex PCR. The sample shows around 120,000 clones, 75% to 90% of them seen only once. The data derive from a study of blood T cell repertoires in COVID-19. The CDR3 covers 13 residues. Germline V CDR1 and CDR2: MDHEN, SYDVKM. V lost 3 bases, J lost 7 bases, and 12 bases lay in between. Material for sequencing was peripheral blood. This sequence originates from a woman aged 70-85 years with acute or convalescent COVID-19. V usage is TRBV28 and J usage is TRBJ1-2; D possibly corresponds to TRBD1 (5 bases). The CDR3 DNA reads as TGTGCCAGCAGTTTCTCCAGGGCAACTGGCTACACCTTC. It is translated as CASSFSRATGYTF.